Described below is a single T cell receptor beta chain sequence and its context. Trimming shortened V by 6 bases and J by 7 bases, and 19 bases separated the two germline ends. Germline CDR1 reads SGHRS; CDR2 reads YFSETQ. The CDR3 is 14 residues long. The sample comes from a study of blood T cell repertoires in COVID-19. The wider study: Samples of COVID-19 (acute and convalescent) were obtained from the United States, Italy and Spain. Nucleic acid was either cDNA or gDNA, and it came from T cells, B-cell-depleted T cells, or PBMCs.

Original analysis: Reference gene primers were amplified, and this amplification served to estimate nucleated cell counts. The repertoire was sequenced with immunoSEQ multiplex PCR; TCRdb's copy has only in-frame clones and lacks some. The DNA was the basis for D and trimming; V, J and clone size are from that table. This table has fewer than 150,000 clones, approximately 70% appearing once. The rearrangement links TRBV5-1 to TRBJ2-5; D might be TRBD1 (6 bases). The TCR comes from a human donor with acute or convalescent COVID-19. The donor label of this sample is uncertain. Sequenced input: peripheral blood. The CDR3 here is CASTLREQGLTQYF. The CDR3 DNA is TGCGCCAGCACCCTCAGAGAACAGGGTCTGACCCAGTACTTC. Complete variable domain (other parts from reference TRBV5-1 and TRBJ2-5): KAGVTQTPRYLIKTRGQQVTLSCSPISGHRSVSWYQQTPGQGLQFLFEYFSETQRNKGNFPGRFSGRQFSNSRSEMNVSTLELGDSALYLCASTLREQGLTQYFGPGTRLLVL.